This entry describes one TCR beta chain. V dropped 7 bases and J dropped 0 bases, with 13 bases sitting between them. The V gene's germline CDR1 is SEHNR and CDR2 FQNEAQ (reference sequence). The CDR3 totals 14 residues. This entry belongs to a study of blood T cell repertoires in COVID-19. Study-level background: Samples taken during acute and convalescent COVID-19 were collected in the United States, Italy and Spain. In each case, the material was cDNA or gDNA derived from T cells, B-cell-depleted T cells, or PBMCs.

Per the study methods: Amplifying reference gene primers gave estimates of nucleated cell counts. Sequencing used immunoSEQ multiplex PCR; TCRdb keeps in-frame clones, though not all of them. Clonal size and the V and J genes are those of that table, whereas D and trimming came from the DNA. The sample lists some 240,000 clones, 81% seen once, with 7.5% in the top ten. Patients of the Seattle cohort, enrolled during active infection, were followed longitudinally. The chain has TRBV7-9 and TRBJ2-7; D is perhaps TRBD1 (5 bases). This sequence originates from an elderly woman with COVID-19, enrolled during active disease. The sequencing input was peripheral blood. In DNA, the CDR3 is TGTGCCAGCAACCAGGGCTGGAGCTCCTACGAGCAGTACTTC. Protein sequence: CASNQGWSSYEQYF. Drawing the rest from reference TRBV7-9 and TRBJ2-7, the complete variable domain is DTGVSQNPRHKITKRGQNVTFRCDPISEHNRLYWYRQTLGQGPEFLTYFQNEAQLEKSRLLSDRFSAERPKGSFSTLEIQRTEQGDSAMYLCASNQGWSSYEQYFGPGTRLTVT.